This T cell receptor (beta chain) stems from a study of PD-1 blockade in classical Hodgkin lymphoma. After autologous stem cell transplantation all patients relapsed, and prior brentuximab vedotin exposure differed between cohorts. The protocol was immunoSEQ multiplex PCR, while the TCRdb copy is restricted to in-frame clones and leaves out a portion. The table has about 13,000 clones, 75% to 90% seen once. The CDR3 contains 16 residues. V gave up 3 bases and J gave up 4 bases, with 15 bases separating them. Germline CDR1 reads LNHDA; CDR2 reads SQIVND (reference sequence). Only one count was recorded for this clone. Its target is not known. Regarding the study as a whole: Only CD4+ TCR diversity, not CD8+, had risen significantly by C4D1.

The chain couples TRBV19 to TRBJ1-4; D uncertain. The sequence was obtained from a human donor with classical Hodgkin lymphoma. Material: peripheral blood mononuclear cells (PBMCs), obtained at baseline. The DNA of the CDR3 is TGTGCCAGTAGTATCGGTCAGACCTACTTTAATGAAAAACTGTTTTTT. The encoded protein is CASSIGQTYFNEKLFF.